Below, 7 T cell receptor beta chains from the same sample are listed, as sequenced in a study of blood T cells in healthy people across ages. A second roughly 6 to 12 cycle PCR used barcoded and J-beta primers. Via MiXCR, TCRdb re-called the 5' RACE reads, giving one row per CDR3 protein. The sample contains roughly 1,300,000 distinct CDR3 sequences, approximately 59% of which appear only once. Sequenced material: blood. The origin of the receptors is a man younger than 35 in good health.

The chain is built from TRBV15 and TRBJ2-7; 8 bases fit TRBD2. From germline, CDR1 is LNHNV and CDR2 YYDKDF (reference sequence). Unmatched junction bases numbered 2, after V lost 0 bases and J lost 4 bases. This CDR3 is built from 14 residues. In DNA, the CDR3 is TGTGCCACCAGCAGAGACCGACTAGCGTACGAGCAGTACTTC. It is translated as CATSRDRLAYEQYF. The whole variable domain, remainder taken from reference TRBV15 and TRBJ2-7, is DAMVIQNPRYQVTQFGKPVTLSCSQTLNHNVMYWYQQKSSQAPKLLFHYYDKDFNNEADTPDNFQSRRPNTSFCFLDIRSPGLGDTAMYLCATSRDRLAYEQYFGPGTRLTVT.

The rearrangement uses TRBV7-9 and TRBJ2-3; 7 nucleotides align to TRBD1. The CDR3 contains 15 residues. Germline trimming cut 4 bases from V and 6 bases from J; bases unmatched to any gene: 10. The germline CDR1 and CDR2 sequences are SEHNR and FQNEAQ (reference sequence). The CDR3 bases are TGTGCCAGCAGCTCCCCCGCGACAGGGTACGATACGCAGTATTTT. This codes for CASSSPATGYDTQYF. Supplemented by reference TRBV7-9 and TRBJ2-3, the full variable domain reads DTGVSQNPRHKITKRGQNVTFRCDPISEHNRLYWYRQTLGQGPEFLTYFQNEAQLEKSRLLSDRFSAERPKGSFSTLEIQRTEQGDSAMYLCASSSPATGYDTQYFGPGTRLTVL.

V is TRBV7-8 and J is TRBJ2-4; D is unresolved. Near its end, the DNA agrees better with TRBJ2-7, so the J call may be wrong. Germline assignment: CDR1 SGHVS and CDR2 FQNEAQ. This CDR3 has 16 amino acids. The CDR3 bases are TGTGCCAGCAGCTCTAAAGTGGAAATCTCCATCTACGAGCAGTACTTC. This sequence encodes CASSSKVEISIYEQYF.

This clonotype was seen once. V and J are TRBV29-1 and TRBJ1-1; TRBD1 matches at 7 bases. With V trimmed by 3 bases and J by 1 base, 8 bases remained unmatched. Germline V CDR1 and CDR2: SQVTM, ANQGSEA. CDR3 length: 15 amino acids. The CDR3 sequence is CSVDKGQLKNTEAFF. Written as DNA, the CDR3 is TGCAGCGTTGATAAGGGACAGCTAAAGAACACTGAAGCTTTCTTT.

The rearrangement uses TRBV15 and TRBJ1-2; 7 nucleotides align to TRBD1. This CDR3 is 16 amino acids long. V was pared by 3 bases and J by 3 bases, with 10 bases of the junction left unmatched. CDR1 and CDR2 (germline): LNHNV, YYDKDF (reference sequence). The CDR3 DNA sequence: TGTGCCACCAGCAGTACTGACAGGGAAAAATACTATGGCTACACCTTC. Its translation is CATSSTDREKYYGYTF.

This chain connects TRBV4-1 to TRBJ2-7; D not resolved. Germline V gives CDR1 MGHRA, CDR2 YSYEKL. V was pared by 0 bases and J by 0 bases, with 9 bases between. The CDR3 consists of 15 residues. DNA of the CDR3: TGCGCCAGCAGCCAAGATTCAGGAGACTCCTACGAGCAGTACTTC. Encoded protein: CASSQDSGDSYEQYF.

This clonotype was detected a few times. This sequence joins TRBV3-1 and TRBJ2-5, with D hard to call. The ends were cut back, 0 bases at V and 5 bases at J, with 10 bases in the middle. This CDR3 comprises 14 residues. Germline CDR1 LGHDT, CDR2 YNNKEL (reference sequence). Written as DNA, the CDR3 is TGTGCCAGCAGCCAAGATAAGACCCGGGAGACCCAGTACTTC. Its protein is CASSQDKTRETQYF.